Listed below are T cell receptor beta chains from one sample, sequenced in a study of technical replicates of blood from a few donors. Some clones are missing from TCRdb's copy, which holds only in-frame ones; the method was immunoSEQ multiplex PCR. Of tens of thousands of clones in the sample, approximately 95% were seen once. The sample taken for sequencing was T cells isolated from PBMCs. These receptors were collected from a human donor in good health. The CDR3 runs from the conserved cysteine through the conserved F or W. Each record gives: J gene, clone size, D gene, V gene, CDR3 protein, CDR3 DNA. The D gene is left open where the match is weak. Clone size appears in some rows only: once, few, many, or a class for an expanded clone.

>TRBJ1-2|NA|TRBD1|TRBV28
CAAGTDGYTF
TGTGCCGCCGGGACAGATGGCTACACCTTC
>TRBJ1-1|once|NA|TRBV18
CASSPGRTENTEAFF
TGTGCCAGCTCACCAGGAAGGACAGAGAACACTGAAGCTTTCTTT
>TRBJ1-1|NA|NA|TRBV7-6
CASSQFSGNTEAFF
TGTGCCAGCAGCCAATTCTCGGGGAACACTGAAGCTTTCTTT
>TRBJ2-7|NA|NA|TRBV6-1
CASSHTGYYEQYF
TGTGCCAGCAGCCACACAGGGTACTACGAGCAGTACTTC
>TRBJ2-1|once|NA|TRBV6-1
CASSGSRGSVYNEQFF
TGTGCCAGCAGTGGATCTCGTGGGAGTGTTTATAATGAGCAGTTCTTC
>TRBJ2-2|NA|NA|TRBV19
CASSIGTKNGLTGELFF
TGTGCCAGTAGTATTGGTACCAAAAACGGACTCACCGGGGAGCTGTTTTTT
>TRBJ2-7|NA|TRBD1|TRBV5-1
CASSTGQGLVEQYF
TGCGCCAGCAGCACCGGACAGGGTTTGGTCGAGCAGTACTTC
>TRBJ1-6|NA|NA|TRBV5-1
CASSPPGMGSPLHF
TGCGCCAGCAGCCCCCCGGGAATGGGTTCACCCCTCCACTTT
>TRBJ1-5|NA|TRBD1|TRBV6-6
CASSSGDRGWNQPQHF
TGTGCCAGCAGTAGCGGAGACAGGGGGTGGAATCAGCCCCAGCATTTT
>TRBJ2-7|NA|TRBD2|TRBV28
CASSPTASGRAEQYF
TGTGCCAGCAGTCCGACCGCTAGCGGGAGGGCCGAGCAGTACTTC
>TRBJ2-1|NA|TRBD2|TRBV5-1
CASSLAVLAVNEQFF
TGCGCCAGCAGCTTGGCGGTGCTAGCGGTCAATGAGCAGTTCTTC
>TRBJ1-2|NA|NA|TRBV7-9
CASSLARGRANYGYTF
TGTGCCAGCAGCTTAGCGCGAGGGAGAGCTAACTATGGCTACACCTTC
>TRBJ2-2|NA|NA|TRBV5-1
CASSLVTPPDTGELFF
TGCGCCAGCAGCTTGGTTACTCCACCGGACACCGGGGAGCTGTTTTTT
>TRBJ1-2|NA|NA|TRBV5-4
CASSNPPGTNYGYTF
TGTGCCAGCAGCAACCCGCCGGGGACTAACTATGGCTACACCTTC
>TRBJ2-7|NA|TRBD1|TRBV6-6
CASSREGAEQYF
TGTGCCAGCAGCCGCGAGGGGGCCGAGCAGTACTTC
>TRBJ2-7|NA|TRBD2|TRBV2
CASRVERERSYEQYF
TGTGCCAGCAGGGTCGAGCGGGAAAGGTCCTACGAGCAGTACTTC
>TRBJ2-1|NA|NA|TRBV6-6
CASRTGVPRNEQFF
TGTGCCAGCAGAACAGGTGTCCCTAGGAATGAGCAGTTCTTC
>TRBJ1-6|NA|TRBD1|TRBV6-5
CASSTGQGESPLHF
TGTGCCAGCAGCACGGGACAGGGCGAATCACCCCTCCACTTT
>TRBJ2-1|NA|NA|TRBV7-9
CASSLGHPSYNEQFF
TGTGCCAGCAGCTTGGGCCACCCTTCCTACAATGAGCAGTTCTTC
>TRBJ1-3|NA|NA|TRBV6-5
CASSYSGGAQDTIYF
TGTGCCAGCAGTTACTCAGGCGGGGCTCAGGACACCATATATTTT
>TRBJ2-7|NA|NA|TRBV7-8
CASSPRINRGGEQYF
TGTGCCAGCAGCCCGAGAATAAACAGGGGAGGCGAGCAGTACTTC
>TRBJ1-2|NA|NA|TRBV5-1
CASSSGARTVGGYTF
TGCGCCAGCAGCTCCGGGGCCCGGACAGTCGGCGGCTACACCTTC
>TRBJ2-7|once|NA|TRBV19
CASRGTRDRVIYEQYF
TGTGCCAGTAGAGGGACTCGGGACAGAGTTATTTACGAGCAGTACTTC
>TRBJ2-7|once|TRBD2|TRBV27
CASSLAGTGYVEQYF
TGTGCCAGCAGCCTAGCGGGGACGGGATATGTGGAGCAGTACTTC
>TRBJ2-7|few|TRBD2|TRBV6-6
CASSYPGGDEQYF
TGTGCCAGCAGTTACCCGGGAGGGGACGAGCAGTACTTC
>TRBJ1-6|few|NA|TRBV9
CASRASDSPNSPLHF
TGTGCCAGCAGGGCTAGTGACAGCCCTAATTCACCCCTCCACTTT
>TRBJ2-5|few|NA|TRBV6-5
CASSRLQQETQYF
TGTGCCAGCAGTAGGCTACAGCAAGAGACCCAGTACTTC
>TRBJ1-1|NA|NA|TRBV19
CASSILGENTEAFF
TGTGCCAGTAGTATTCTCGGGGAGAACACTGAAGCTTTCTTT
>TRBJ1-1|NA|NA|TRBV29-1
CSVEMTAHMNTEAFF
TGCAGCGTTGAAATGACAGCTCACATGAACACTGAAGCTTTCTTT
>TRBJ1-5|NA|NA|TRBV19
CASGWGGSNQPQHF
TGTGCCAGTGGCTGGGGAGGTAGCAATCAGCCCCAGCATTTT
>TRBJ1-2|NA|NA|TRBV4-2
CASSQESGTNYGYTF
TGTGCCAGCAGCCAAGAGTCCGGGACTAACTATGGCTACACCTTC
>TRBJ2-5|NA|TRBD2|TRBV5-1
CASSFLAGIQETQYF
TGCGCCAGCAGCTTCCTAGCGGGGATACAAGAGACCCAGTACTTC
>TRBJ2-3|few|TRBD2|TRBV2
CASSRRAGEGTDTQYF
TGTGCCAGCAGTCGACGGGCGGGGGAGGGCACAGATACGCAGTATTTT
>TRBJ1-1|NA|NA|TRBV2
CASSELVGGTEAFF
TGTGCCAGCAGTGAACTAGTGGGGGGCACTGAAGCTTTCTTT
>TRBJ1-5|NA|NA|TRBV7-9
CASSLAVGQGLNQPQHF
TGTGCCAGCAGCTTAGCGGTAGGGCAGGGCCTTAATCAGCCCCAGCATTTT
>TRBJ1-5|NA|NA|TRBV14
CASSPGQSNQPQHF
TGTGCCAGCAGTCCCGGACAGAGCAATCAGCCCCAGCATTTT
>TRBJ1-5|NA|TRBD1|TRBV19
CASSGWTGEQPQHF
TGTGCCAGTAGTGGATGGACAGGGGAACAGCCCCAGCATTTT
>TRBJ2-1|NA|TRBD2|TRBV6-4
CASSDRGRGGSEQFF
TGTGCCAGCAGTGATCGAGGGCGGGGGGGCAGTGAGCAGTTCTTC
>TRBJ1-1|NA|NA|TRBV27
CASSLFGQGRNTEAFF
TGTGCCAGCAGTTTATTCGGTCAGGGGCGGAACACTGAAGCTTTCTTT
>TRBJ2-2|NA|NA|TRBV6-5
CASSLISGTGELFF
TGTGCCAGCAGCCTTATATCGGGCACCGGGGAGCTGTTTTTT
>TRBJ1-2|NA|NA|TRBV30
CAWDPGFGYTF
TGTGCCTGGGACCCAGGGTTTGGCTACACCTTC
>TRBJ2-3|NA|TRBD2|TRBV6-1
CASSETIGASGTYTDTQYF
TGTGCCAGCAGTGAAACTATAGGGGCTAGCGGGACGTACACAGATACGCAGTATTTT
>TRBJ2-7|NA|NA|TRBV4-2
CASSLSGSLYEQYF
TGTGCCAGCAGTCTCTCGGGGAGTCTCTACGAGCAGTACTTC
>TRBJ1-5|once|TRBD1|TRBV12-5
CASGATGEYQPQHF
TGTGCTAGTGGGGCTACAGGGGAATATCAGCCCCAGCATTTT
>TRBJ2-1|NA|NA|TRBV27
CASSQGGTPSYNEQFF
TGTGCCAGCAGTCAGGGAGGGACACCCTCCTACAATGAGCAGTTCTTC